The 30 T cell receptor beta chains in this list originate from one sample, sequenced in a study of T cells in Graves' hyperthyroidism and ophthalmopathy. TCR beta CDR3 regions were amplified from RNA transcripts. Initially, a first-round RT-PCR of the TCR CDR3 employed the HTBI primer set. One entry per CDR3 protein results from TCRdb running MiXCR on the multiplex PCR reads. The top ten hold over 8.5% of the sample, which has 300,000 to 400,000 distinct CDR3 sequences, around 14% seen once. Sequenced sample: blood. The source of these receptors is a young woman with Graves' hyperthyroidism.

The genes are TRBV4-1 and TRBJ2-1; TRBD1 matches at 7 bases. Germline trimming cut 4 bases from V and 0 bases from J; bases unmatched to any gene: 9. Germline values: CDR1 MGHRA, CDR2 YSYEKL. The CDR3 runs 17 residues. CDR3 nucleotides: TGCGCCAGCAGCCTACGGGACAGCAGTCTCTCCTACAATGAGCAGTTCTTC. The encoded protein is CASSLRDSSLSYNEQFF.

This clonotype showed up many times. V gene TRBV28 combines with J gene TRBJ2-7, with D uncertain. Deletions cut 0 bases from V and 2 bases from J, with 2 bases between. Germline-derived CDR1 and CDR2 are MDHEN and SYDVKM. This CDR3 has 12 amino acids. CDR3 in amino acids: CASSLWPYEQYF. The CDR3 coding sequence is TGTGCCAGCAGTTTATGGCCCTACGAGCAGTACTTC. Based on the CDR3 plus reference TRBV28 and TRBJ2-7, the full variable domain is DVKVTQSSRYLVKRTGEKVFLECVQDMDHENMFWYRQDPGLGLRLIYFSYDVKMKEKGDIPEGYSVSREKKERFSLILESASTNQTSMYLCASSLWPYEQYFGPGTRLTVT.

This clonotype appeared a few times. CDR3 loop: CASSTPDWQVETQYF. In nucleotides, the CDR3 is TGTGCCAGCAGCACCCCGGATTGGCAGGTGGAGACCCAGTACTTC. The J gene is TRBJ2-5, the V gene TRBV6-2 or TRBV6-3, with D unclear. The CDR3 extends over 15 amino acids. V lost 6 bases to trimming and J lost 5 bases, with 19 bases between them. Looked up from germline, CDR1 is MNHEY and CDR2 is SVGEGT.

This clonotype came up many times. The V call is TRBV7-2, the J call TRBJ1-5, with D maybe TRBD1 (6 bases). The CDR3 totals 15 residues. Trimming pared 4 bases from V and 3 bases from J, leaving 13 bases between. Germline CDR1 is SGHTA and CDR2 is FQGNSA. The CDR3 bases are TGTGCCAGCAGCTGGGACACGTTCCTCAATCAGCCCCAGCATTTT. This encodes CASSWDTFLNQPQHF.

For this clonotype: Being one base from a much bigger clone, this may be a read error. The J gene is TRBJ2-1, the V gene TRBV5-1; 10 bases map to TRBD2. The V gene's germline CDR1 is SGHRS and CDR2 YFSETQ. V was pared by 4 bases and J by 6 bases, with 7 bases of the junction left unmatched. This CDR3 contains 15 residues. The CDR3: CASSLVAGGANEQFF. The CDR3 DNA reads as TGCGCCAGCAGCCTTGTAGCGGGAGGAGCCAATGAGCAGTTCTTC.

With regard to this clonotype: A much bigger clone sits one base away, suggesting this may be a read error. This chain uses TRBV11-2 with TRBJ1-2; D gene uncertain. This CDR3 contains 13 residues. Germline values: CDR1 SGHAT, CDR2 FQNNGV. The CDR3 region is CASSLGTFSGHTF. The CDR3 bases are TGTGCCAGCAGCCTCGGAACCTTTAGTGGCCACACCTTC.

This clonotype was found many times. V and J are TRBV3-1 and TRBJ2-3; 10 bases match TRBD2. The V gene's germline CDR1 is LGHDT and CDR2 YNNKEL (reference sequence). This CDR3 is 15 amino acids long. J was trimmed by 6 bases and V by 4 bases; bases with no gene match: 7. In DNA, the CDR3 is TGTGCCAGCAGCCCCTGGACTAGCGGCGGCGATACGCAGTATTTT. Protein product: CASSPWTSGGDTQYF.

This clonotype was counted at least ten times. The chain carries TRBV20-1 and TRBJ2-7, with TRBD2 matching over 10 bases. J gave up 5 bases and V 5 bases, and 12 bases lay outside the gene matches. Germline CDR1 reads DFQATT; CDR2 reads SNEGSKA (reference sequence). This CDR3 spans 15 amino acids. The CDR3 bases are TGCAGTGCTGAGAACTTAGCGGGAGGAGTCCACGAGCAGTACTTC. Its protein product is CSAENLAGGVHEQYF.

This clonotype was detected many times. This rearrangement joins TRBV28 to TRBJ1-1; 8 bases are shared with TRBD1. Germline loops: CDR1 MDHEN, CDR2 SYDVKM. Trimming cost V 6 bases and J 2 bases; bases outside gene matches: 5. The CDR3 consists of 14 residues. CDR3 sequence: CASRIGQGNTEAFF. In DNA form, the CDR3 reads TGTGCCAGCAGGATCGGACAGGGAAACACTGAAGCTTTCTTT.

This clonotype was found a few times. This chain joins TRBV2 and TRBJ1-5; D possibly corresponds to TRBD1 (6 bases). V lost 4 bases to trimming and J lost 3 bases, with 16 bases between them. Germline V CDR1 and CDR2: SNHLY, FYNNEI. CDR3 length: 16 amino acids. CDR3 DNA: TGTGCCAGCAGTGGAAGGGGGGCGGGAAACAATCAGCCCCAGCATTTT. Its translation: CASSGRGAGNNQPQHF.

This clonotype was picked up a small number of times. A much larger clone is a single base away; this may be a read error. The rearrangement uses TRBV11-2 and TRBJ2-7, with a possible D match to TRBD1 (6 bases). Per the germline V gene, CDR1 is SGHAT and CDR2 is FQNNGV. The V end was cut by 6 bases, the J end by 1 base, with 19 bases between. The CDR3 consists of 16 residues. The CDR3 coding sequence is TGTGCCAGCAGATTAAAACAGGGTAGTGGTTCCTACGAGCAGTACTTC. This sequence encodes CASRLKQGSGSYEQYF.

This clonotype was found a few times. The V call is TRBV5-1, the J call TRBJ2-1; D gene ambiguous. The ends were cut back, 3 bases at V and 6 bases at J, with 16 bases in the middle. The CDR3 contains 15 residues. Germline V gives CDR1 SGHRS, CDR2 YFSETQ. CDR3 nucleotides: TGCGCCAGCAGCTATCTGGGTACCTCCCTCAATGAGCAGTTCTTC. Its translation is CASSYLGTSLNEQFF. Supplemented by reference TRBV5-1 and TRBJ2-1, the full variable domain reads KAGVTQTPRYLIKTRGQQVTLSCSPISGHRSVSWYQQTPGQGLQFLFEYFSETQRNKGNFPGRFSGRQFSNSRSEMNVSTLELGDSALYLCASSYLGTSLNEQFFGPGTRLTVL.

This clonotype has at least ten counts. This chain connects TRBV7-3 to TRBJ2-1, with unresolved D. Germline loops: CDR1 SGHTA, CDR2 FQGTGA. With 0 bases removed from V and 0 bases from J, the gap between germline ends came to 6 bases. This CDR3 region has 15 residues. For the CDR3, the DNA is TGTGCCAGCAGCTTAACCTGGAGCTCCTACAATGAGCAGTTCTTC. It codes for CASSLTWSSYNEQFF.

This clonotype was observed at least ten times. The chain is built from TRBV28 and TRBJ2-7, with a weak D call TRBD1 (6 bases). CDR3 length: 12 amino acids. V shed 4 bases and J shed 9 bases, with 13 bases lying between them. Germline V gives CDR1 MDHEN, CDR2 SYDVKM. The CDR3 protein is CASSSTDRLQYF. In DNA form, the CDR3 reads TGTGCCAGCAGTTCTACTGACAGGTTGCAGTACTTC.

This clonotype was observed a handful of times. This chain joins TRBV6-1 and TRBJ1-1; D ambiguous. Per germline, CDR1 MNHNS and CDR2 SASEGT. The CDR3 sequence is 11 residues long. Trimming stripped 8 bases from V and 2 bases from J, with 6 bases between. In DNA, the CDR3 is TGTGCCAGCCTTTTCAACACTGAAGCTTTCTTT. It translates to CASLFNTEAFF.

There are a few counts of this clonotype. The CDR3 reads CASSLGGGTLYGYTF. The CDR3 DNA reads as TGTGCCAGCAGCCTCGGAGGAGGGACACTCTATGGCTACACCTTC. The chain combines TRBV4-2 with TRBJ1-2, with a tentative D call TRBD1 (6 bases). Trimming pared 4 bases from V and 4 bases from J, leaving 16 bases between. The CDR3 extends over 15 amino acids. Germline assignment: CDR1 LGHNA and CDR2 YNFKEQ.

V is TRBV2 and J is TRBJ1-6; no firm D call. This CDR3 contains 16 residues. Deletions cut 4 bases from V and 6 bases from J, with 16 bases between. CDR1 and CDR2 from the germline V gene are SNHLY and FYNNEI. This chain's CDR3 is CASSVFLARGNSPLHF. The CDR3 coding sequence is TGTGCCAGCAGTGTCTTTCTTGCTCGGGGTAATTCACCCCTCCACTTT.

Comments on this clonotype: A single base separates this from a much larger clone, so it may be a read error. This chain connects TRBV10-3 to TRBJ2-7; 12 positions match TRBD2. V lost 10 bases to trimming and J lost 3 bases; unmatched junction nucleotides: 4. Germline loops: CDR1 ENHRY, CDR2 SYGVKD. CDR3 length: 13 residues. This CDR3 is CATVTSGSYEQYF. For the CDR3, the DNA is TGTGCCACCGTGACTAGCGGGAGCTACGAGCAGTACTTC.

This clonotype was seen ten or more times. V usage is TRBV12-3 or TRBV12-4 and J usage is TRBJ2-5; weak D call: TRBD2 (5 bases). The V end lost 5 bases, the J end lost 5 bases, and 15 bases lay between the germline ends. The CDR3 length is 14 residues. The CDR3, as DNA: TGTGCCAGCAGTACGGTCGGGGTTGAGGAGACCCAGTACTTC. Its translation is CASSTVGVEETQYF.

This clonotype was recorded many times. The rearrangement joins TRBV2 to TRBJ2-5; 11 bases map to TRBD2. V lost 5 bases to trimming and J lost 4 bases; unmatched junction nucleotides: 9. Germline-derived CDR1 and CDR2 are SNHLY and FYNNEI. This CDR3 contains 16 residues. Here the CDR3 reads CASSSLAGGPSETQYF. Here the CDR3 DNA reads TGTGCCAGCAGTTCTTTAGCGGGGGGGCCTTCAGAGACCCAGTACTTC.

This clonotype has just a few counts. V and J are TRBV6-4 and TRBJ2-1, with 11 bases matching TRBD1. The CDR3 loop spans 15 amino acids. The J segment lost 6 bases and the V segment lost 3 bases, leaving 4 bases of the junction unmatched. CDR1 is MRHNA and CDR2 is SNTAGT in the germline V gene. The CDR3 spells CASSEGTGGFNEQFF. The CDR3 DNA is TGTGCCAGCAGTGAAGGGACAGGGGGGTTCAATGAGCAGTTCTTC.

The table lists this clonotype with a few counts. The junction differs from germline at one of its ends, possibly a read error. The J gene is TRBJ2-1, the V gene TRBV7-7, with TRBD2 identical over 13 bases. CDR1 and CDR2 (germline): SSHAT, FNYEAQ (reference sequence). The CDR3 has 16 residues. The DNA of the CDR3 is TGTGCTAGCAGCTTACTAGCGGGGGGGCCGGTTCATGAGCAGTTCTTC. As protein: CASSLLAGGPVHEQFF.

This clonotype was found a few times. Here the CDR3 DNA reads TGTGCCAGCTCACCACCGGGGGTCGAGAATCAGCCCCAGCATTTT. Translating it yields CASSPPGVENQPQHF. The chain carries TRBV18 and TRBJ1-5; D might be TRBD1 (5 bases). Trimming removed 0 bases at V and 4 bases at J, with 10 bases between. CDR3 length equals 15 residues. The V gene's germline CDR1 is KGHSH and CDR2 LQKENI.

This clonotype was found many times. The genes are TRBV9 and TRBJ1-2; 10 bases agree with TRBD1. The CDR3 contains 14 residues. The germline gives CDR1 SGDLS, CDR2 YYNGEE. V was pared by 3 bases and J by 8 bases, with 7 bases of the junction left unmatched. The CDR3 nucleotides are TGTGCCAGCAGCGCCGCCGGGACAGGGGAGGGCTACACCTTC. It is translated as CASSAAGTGEGYTF. Full variable domain (rest looked up from reference TRBV9 and TRBJ1-2): DSGVTQTPKHLITATGQRVTLRCSPRSGDLSVYWYQQSLDQGLQFLIQYYNGEERAKGNILERFSAQQFPDLHSELNLSSLELGDSALYFCASSAAGTGEGYTFGSGTRLTVV.

This clonotype was detected many times. The rearrangement uses TRBV7-2 and TRBJ2-7, with a tentative D call TRBD1 (6 bases). CDR3 length equals 12 residues. V lost 9 bases and J lost 5, with 14 bases in between. CDR1 is SGHTA and CDR2 is FQGNSA in the germline V gene. CDR3 DNA: TGTGCCAGTCTGAGGAACAGGGACGAGCAGTACTTC. Translating it yields CASLRNRDEQYF.

In this sample, this clonotype turned up many times. The chain joins TRBV7-9 to TRBJ2-3; D unclear. V dropped 4 bases and J dropped 2 bases, with 10 bases sitting between them. The germline CDR1 and CDR2 sequences are SEHNR and FQNEAQ (reference sequence). The CDR3 runs 14 residues. In DNA form, the CDR3 reads TGTGCCAGCAGCTCTGGGATGCCCACAGATACGCAGTATTTT. Amino acid sequence: CASSSGMPTDTQYF.

In this sample, this clonotype turned up many times. The CDR3 DNA sequence: TGTGCCAGCGGGCTTGCTGAAGCTTTCTTT. The encoded protein is CASGLAEAFF. The V call is TRBV12-3 or TRBV12-4, the J call TRBJ1-1, with unresolved D. V lost 8 bases and J lost 6, with 7 bases in between. This CDR3 region has 10 residues.

This clonotype was observed a handful of times. The chain employs TRBV6-2 or TRBV6-3 and TRBJ2-1; TRBD2 matches 7 bases. Germline V CDR1 and CDR2: MNHEY, SVGEGT. The CDR3 consists of 13 residues. The V segment lost 2 bases and the J segment 10 bases; nucleotides outside the gene matches: 5. The CDR3 nucleotides are TGTGCCAGCAGTTACGGGGGGGTTAGCGAGCAGTTCTTC. Its protein product is CASSYGGVSEQFF.

A note on this clonotype: This CDR3 is missing its conserved last phenylalanine or tryptophan, likely due to a read error. The rearrangement links TRBV12-3 or TRBV12-4 to TRBJ2-1, with D hard to call. The CDR3 is made up of 15 amino acids. The V and J ends lost 3 bases and 0 bases respectively, with 9 bases between them. The CDR3 loop is CASSFLGSSYNEQFV. DNA of the CDR3: TGTGCCAGCAGTTTTCTGGGGTCCTCCTACAATGAGCAGTTCGTC.

This clonotype was picked up many times. The gene calls are TRBV2 and TRBJ2-2; a weak D match, TRBD1 (6 bases). Trimming cost V 4 bases and J 3 bases, with 9 bases left between them. The germline V gene encodes CDR1 SNHLY and CDR2 FYNNEI. The length of the CDR3 is 14 residues. The CDR3 nucleotides are TGTGCCAGCAGTGGGACAGAGTACACCGGGGAGCTGTTTTTT. The encoded protein is CASSGTEYTGELFF.